The 24 T cell receptor beta chains in this list originate from one sample, sequenced in a study of cytomegalovirus exposure and HLA in healthy donors (dated by TCRdb to 2016 to 2017). The library was obtained by the immunoSEQ multiplex PCR assay. For the multiplex PCR, a mixture combining 60 forward primers for TCR Vbeta segments and 13 reverse primers for TCR Jbeta segments was used. TCRdb holds this immuneACCESS table with in-frame rearrangements only. Some clones are missing; in checked studies, unresolved V genes explain under half, and the rest has no known cause. The sample table lists 90,000 to 150,000 clones, less than 65% of them with a count of one. Of the sample, 9% to 10% is held by the ten largest clones. The sequenced material came from PBMCs. The receptors were sampled from a man aged 40-50 years in good health and CMV-seropositive.

The rearrangement joins TRBV2 to TRBJ2-6, with no clear D. V was shortened by 0 bases and J by 0 bases, with 6 bases between the two germline ends. Germline-derived CDR1 and CDR2 are SNHLY and FYNNEI. The CDR3 covers 16 residues. The CDR3 nucleotides are TGTGCCAGCAGTGAAGCACAGTACTCTGGGGCCAACGTCCTGACTTTC. Its translation: CASSEAQYSGANVLTF. Combining the CDR3 with reference TRBV2 and TRBJ2-6 gives the whole variable domain EPEVTQTPSHQVTQMGQEVILRCVPISNHLYFYWYRQILGQKVEFLVSFYNNEISEKSEIFDDQFSVERPDGSNFTLKIRSTKLEDSAMYFCASSEAQYSGANVLTFGAGSRLTVL.

This clone was picked up a small number of times. The chain uses TRBV5-1 and TRBJ1-3; the D is unclear. This CDR3 region has 14 residues. Trimming took 0 bases from V and 0 from J, leaving 4 bases between them. Germline CDR1 and CDR2: SGHRS and YFSETQ. The CDR3 loop is CASSLAGSGNTIYF. The CDR3, as DNA: TGCGCCAGCAGCTTGGCGGGCTCTGGAAACACCATATATTTT.

The rearrangement links TRBV7-8 to TRBJ2-2; 9 bases line up with TRBD1. In germline, CDR1 is SGHVS, CDR2 FQNEAQ. The CDR3 has 17 residues. J gave up 4 bases and V 5 bases, and 11 bases lay outside the gene matches. As DNA, the CDR3 is TGTGCCAGCAGCCGGGACCGGGACAGGGCAAGCACCGGGGAGCTGTTTTTT. Residues: CASSRDRDRASTGELFF.

The V and J genes are TRBV9 and TRBJ1-4; D not resolved. The length of the CDR3 is 14 residues. The germline V and J ends were trimmed by 3 bases and 6 bases, with 12 bases remaining between them. Per the germline V gene, CDR1 is SGDLS and CDR2 is YYNGEE. The CDR3 loop is CASSADFADEKLFF. CDR3 coding DNA: TGTGCCAGCAGCGCAGATTTTGCGGATGAAAAACTGTTTTTT.

This clone was counted only a few times. The genes are TRBV28 and TRBJ2-1; 7 positions match TRBD1. In germline, CDR1 is MDHEN, CDR2 SYDVKM. The CDR3 loop spans 17 amino acids. V shed 8 bases and J 4 bases; nucleotides not matched to a gene: 17. DNA of the CDR3: TGTGCCAGCCAAGGGACAGCCCCATTCTCCTTGTACAATGAGCAGTTCTTC. Its translation is CASQGTAPFSLYNEQFF.

The V and J genes are TRBV28 and TRBJ2-1; the match to TRBD1 covers 8 bases. V lost 6 bases to trimming and J lost 6 bases; unmatched junction nucleotides: 13. Germline V CDR1 and CDR2: MDHEN, SYDVKM. The CDR3 has 16 amino acids. In DNA form, the CDR3 reads TGTGCCAGCAGGACCCCCGGACAGGGCTTTGGCAATGAGCAGTTCTTC. It encodes CASRTPGQGFGNEQFF.

This chain joins TRBV6-5 and TRBJ2-7; TRBD1 matches 8 bases. Unmatched junction bases numbered 7, after V lost 6 bases and J lost 3 bases. In germline, CDR1 is MNHEY, CDR2 SVGAGI. The CDR3 extends over 14 amino acids. DNA for the CDR3: TGTGCCAGCAGCTACCAAGGACAGGGCTACGAGCAGTACTTC. Its protein product is CASSYQGQGYEQYF.

The rearrangement joins TRBV10-3 to TRBJ2-7; 8 bases are a match to TRBD1. Germline V CDR1 and CDR2: ENHRY, SYGVKD. J was trimmed by 3 bases and V by 7 bases; bases with no gene match: 8. The CDR3 runs to 14 residues. The CDR3 is CAITPGQGVYEQYF. Written as DNA, the CDR3 is TGTGCCATCACCCCCGGACAGGGTGTCTACGAGCAGTACTTC.

Only a few counts were recorded for this clone. The chain is built from TRBV6-5 and TRBJ1-1; TRBD1 matches 8 bases. The ends lost 5 bases at V and 2 bases at J; junction bases unmatched: 7. The CDR3 is 15 residues long. Germline CDR1 is MNHEY and CDR2 is SVGAGI. In nucleotides, the CDR3 is TGTGCCAGCAGTCCTCACAGGGGGGTAAACACTGAAGCTTTCTTT. This translates into CASSPHRGVNTEAFF.

The chain employs TRBV19 and TRBJ1-1; 7 nucleotides align to TRBD1. Germline V CDR1 and CDR2: LNHDA, SQIVND (reference sequence). CDR3 size: 17 residues. The J segment lost 1 base and the V segment lost 0 bases, leaving 8 bases of the junction unmatched. The CDR3 protein is CASSIEHWTGKNTEAFF. In DNA, the CDR3 is TGTGCCAGTAGTATAGAACACTGGACAGGTAAGAACACTGAAGCTTTCTTT.

This chain uses TRBV27 with TRBJ1-2, with TRBD1 as a possible D gene (6 bases). With 5 bases removed from V and 2 bases from J, the gap between germline ends came to 18 bases. Germline loops: CDR1 MNHEY, CDR2 SMNVEV (reference sequence). The CDR3 covers 16 residues. The DNA of the CDR3 is TGTGCCAGCAGTCCCTCAAGCGGACAGAGGAACTATGGCTACACCTTC. It specifies CASSPSSGQRNYGYTF.

The chain employs TRBV15 and TRBJ2-1, with 9 bases fitting TRBD2. J was trimmed by 4 bases and V by 1 base; bases with no gene match: 8. This CDR3 is built from 17 residues. Germline CDR1 LNHNV, CDR2 YYDKDF (reference sequence). The CDR3 loop reads CATSRAGAGGNYNEQFF. CDR3 nucleotides: TGTGCCACCAGCAGAGCTGGAGCGGGGGGAAATTACAATGAGCAGTTCTTC.

Written as DNA, the CDR3 is TGTGCCAGCAGCTTAGTAGGACAGATCGAGCAGTACTTC. Encoded protein: CASSLVGQIEQYF. The J gene is TRBJ2-7, the V gene TRBV7-6; the D gene is possibly TRBD1 (6 bases). This CDR3 comprises 13 residues. With 1 base removed from V and 6 bases from J, the gap between germline ends came to 10 bases. Germline V gene sequence: CDR1 SGHVS, CDR2 FNYEAQ.

This clone has just a few counts. The V and J genes are TRBV6-5 and TRBJ2-6; 7 nucleotides agree with TRBD1. This CDR3 has 15 residues. Trimming removed 6 bases from V and 1 base from J; junction bases left unmatched: 3. Germline V gives CDR1 MNHEY, CDR2 SVGAGI. In DNA, the CDR3 is TGTGCCAGCAGCCCGACAGGGTCTGGGGCCAACGTCCTGACTTTC. Encoded protein: CASSPTGSGANVLTF.

This clone has just a few counts. The chain combines TRBV9 with TRBJ1-2, with a tentative D call TRBD1 (5 bases). The CDR3 length is 12 residues. Trimming pared 4 bases from V and 7 bases from J, leaving 11 bases between. CDR1 and CDR2 from the germline V gene are SGDLS and YYNGEE. For the CDR3, the DNA is TGTGCCAGCAGCCCAGGGTCGCGTGGCTACACCTTC. It codes for CASSPGSRGYTF. The full variable domain, with the rest looked up from reference TRBV9 and TRBJ1-2, is DSGVTQTPKHLITATGQRVTLRCSPRSGDLSVYWYQQSLDQGLQFLIQYYNGEERAKGNILERFSAQQFPDLHSELNLSSLELGDSALYFCASSPGSRGYTFGSGTRLTVV.

The CDR3 sequence: CASSTGQGASQETQYF. The CDR3 DNA sequence: TGCGCCAGCAGCACGGGACAGGGGGCTTCCCAAGAGACCCAGTACTTC. V is TRBV5-1 and J is TRBJ2-5; TRBD1 matches at 12 bases. Per germline, CDR1 SGHRS and CDR2 YFSETQ. CDR3 size: 16 residues. V was clipped by 4 bases and J by 1 base; unmatched bases: 5.

This clone appeared a few times. CDR3 bases: TGTGCCAGCTCAGGCTCGGACAGGTGGGCCCAAGCTTTCTTT. It codes for CASSGSDRWAQAFF. This sequence joins TRBV18 and TRBJ1-1, with 7 positions matching TRBD1. Germline CDR1 reads KGHSH; CDR2 reads LQKENI. The CDR3 has 14 amino acids. The V and J ends lost 5 bases and 9 bases, in that order; junction bases with no gene match: 12.

This rearrangement joins TRBV13 to TRBJ2-2; the D is unclear. The germline V gene has CDR1 PRHDT and CDR2 FYEKMQ (reference sequence). Trimming pared 0 bases from V and 15 bases from J, leaving 11 bases between. This CDR3 spans 12 amino acids. Here the CDR3 reads CASSLGALRVFF. CDR3 coding DNA: TGTGCCAGCAGCTTAGGAGCACTCCGGGTGTTTTTT. Supplemented by reference TRBV13 and TRBJ2-2, the full variable domain reads AAGVIQSPRHLIKEKRETATLKCYPIPRHDTVYWYQQGPGQDPQFLISFYEKMQSDKGSIPDRFSAQQFSDYHSELNMSSLELGDSALYFCASSLGALRVFFGEGSRLTVL.

The table lists this clone with a count of one. This rearrangement joins TRBV12-5 to TRBJ2-2; D perhaps matches TRBD1 (5 bases). Germline loops: CDR1 LGHNT, CDR2 FRNRAP. Trimming left V 0 bases short and J 3 bases short, with 8 bases between. The CDR3 runs to 15 residues. The CDR3 protein is CASGLVIGDTGELFF. CDR3 sequence (DNA): TGTGCTAGTGGTTTGGTAATAGGGGACACCGGGGAGCTGTTTTTT. Full variable domain (outside the CDR3, taken from reference TRBV12-5 and TRBJ2-2): DARVTQTPRHKVTEMGQEVTMRCQPILGHNTVFWYRQTMMQGLELLAYFRNRAPLDDSGMPKDRFSAEMPDATLATLKIQPSEPRDSAVYFCASGLVIGDTGELFFGEGSRLTVL.

This clone appeared once. The chain couples TRBV28 to TRBJ1-2, with D perhaps TRBD1 (5 bases). Germline CDR1 and CDR2: MDHEN and SYDVKM. The CDR3 runs 15 residues. The germline V and J ends were trimmed by 7 bases and 2 bases, with 17 bases remaining between them. The CDR3 here is CASTSAGEGNYGYTF. The CDR3 DNA reads TGTGCCAGCACCTCTGCGGGGGAGGGGAACTATGGCTACACCTTC.

The chain links TRBV28 to TRBJ1-2, with D possibly TRBD1 on 6 matching bases. The V and J ends lost 1 base and 7 bases respectively, with 16 bases between them. Germline CDR1 MDHEN, CDR2 SYDVKM. CDR3 length: 15 residues. The CDR3: CASSLLVQGSRGYTF. The DNA for the CDR3 is TGTGCCAGCAGTTTATTAGTACAGGGCTCGCGTGGCTACACCTTC.

The chain employs TRBV4-2 and TRBJ1-2, with D perhaps TRBD1 (5 bases). V shed 3 bases and J shed 2 bases, with 13 bases lying between them. Germline-derived CDR1 and CDR2 are LGHNA and YNFKEQ. CDR3 length: 15 amino acids. The CDR3 DNA reads TGTGCCAGCAGCCAGGGGGAGGGTTGGAACTATGGCTACACCTTC. Amino acid sequence: CASSQGEGWNYGYTF.

In this sample, this clone turned up a few times. The chain employs TRBV5-1 and TRBJ1-1, with TRBD1 identical over 7 bases. The germline V gene encodes CDR1 SGHRS and CDR2 YFSETQ. CDR3 size: 15 residues. V dropped 0 bases and J dropped 4; count of bases not matched to a gene: 6. CDR3 nucleotides: TGCGCCAGCAGCTTGGGCGAGGGGGCGGGCACTGAAGCTTTCTTT. Translating gives CASSLGEGAGTEAFF.

This sequence joins TRBV7-2 and TRBJ2-2, with 10 bases aligning to TRBD1. V was pared by 5 bases and J by 7 bases, with 7 bases of the junction left unmatched. The CDR3 is 15 residues long. The germline gives CDR1 SGHTA, CDR2 FQGNSA. CDR3 sequence: CASSHRQGAFGELFF. In DNA, the CDR3 is TGTGCCAGCAGCCACCGACAGGGGGCCTTCGGGGAGCTGTTTTTT. The full variable domain, in which reference TRBV7-2 and TRBJ2-2 provide the parts outside the CDR3, is GAGVSQSPSNKVTEKGKDVELRCDPISGHTALYWYRQSLGQGLEFLIYFQGNSAPDKSGLPSDRFSAERTGGSVSTLTIQRTQQEDSAVYLCASSHRQGAFGELFFGEGSRLTVL.